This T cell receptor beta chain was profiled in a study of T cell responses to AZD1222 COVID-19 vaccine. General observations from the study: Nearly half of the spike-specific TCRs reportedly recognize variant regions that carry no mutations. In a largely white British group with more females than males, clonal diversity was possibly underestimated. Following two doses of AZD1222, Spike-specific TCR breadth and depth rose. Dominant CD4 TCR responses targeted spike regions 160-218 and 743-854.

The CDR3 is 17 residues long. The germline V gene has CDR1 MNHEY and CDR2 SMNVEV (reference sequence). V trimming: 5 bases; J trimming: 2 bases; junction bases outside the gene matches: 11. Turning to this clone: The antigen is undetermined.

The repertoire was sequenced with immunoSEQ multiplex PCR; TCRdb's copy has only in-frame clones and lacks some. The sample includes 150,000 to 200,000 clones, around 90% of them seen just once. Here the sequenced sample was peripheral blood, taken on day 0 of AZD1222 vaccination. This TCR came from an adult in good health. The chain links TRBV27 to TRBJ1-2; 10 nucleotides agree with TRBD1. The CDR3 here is CASSPAGQGGINYGYTF. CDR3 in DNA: TGTGCCAGCAGTCCGGCCGGACAGGGGGGAATAAACTATGGCTACACCTTC.